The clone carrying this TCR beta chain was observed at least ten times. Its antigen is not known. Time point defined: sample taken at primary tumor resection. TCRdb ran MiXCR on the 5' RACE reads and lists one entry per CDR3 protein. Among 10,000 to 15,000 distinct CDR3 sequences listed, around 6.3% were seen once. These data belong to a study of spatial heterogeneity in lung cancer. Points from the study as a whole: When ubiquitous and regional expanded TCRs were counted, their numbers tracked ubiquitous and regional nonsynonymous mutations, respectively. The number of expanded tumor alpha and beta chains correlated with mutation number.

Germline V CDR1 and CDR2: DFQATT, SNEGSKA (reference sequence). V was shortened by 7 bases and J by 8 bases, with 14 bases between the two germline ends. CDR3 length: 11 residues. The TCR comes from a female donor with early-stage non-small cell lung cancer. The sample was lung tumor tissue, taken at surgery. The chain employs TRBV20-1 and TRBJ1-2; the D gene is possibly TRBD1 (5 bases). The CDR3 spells CSVRGLAGYTF. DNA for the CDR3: TGCAGTGTCCGGGGGTTAGCCGGCTACACCTTC.